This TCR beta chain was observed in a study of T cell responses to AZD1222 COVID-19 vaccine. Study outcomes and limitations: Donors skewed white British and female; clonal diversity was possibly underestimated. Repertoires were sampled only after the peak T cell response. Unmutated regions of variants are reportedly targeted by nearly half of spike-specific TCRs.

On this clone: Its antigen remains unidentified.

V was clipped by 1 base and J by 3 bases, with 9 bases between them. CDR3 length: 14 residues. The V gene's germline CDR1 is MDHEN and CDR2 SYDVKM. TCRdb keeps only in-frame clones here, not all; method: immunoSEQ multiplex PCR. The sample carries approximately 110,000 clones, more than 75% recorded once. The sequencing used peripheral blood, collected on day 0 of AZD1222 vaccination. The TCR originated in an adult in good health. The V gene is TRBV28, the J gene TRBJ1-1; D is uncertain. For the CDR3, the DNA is TGTGCCAGCAGTTTATACGGGGTGTACACTGAAGCTTTCTTT. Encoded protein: CASSLYGVYTEAFF.